This T cell receptor (beta chain) was retrieved from a study of blood T cells in healthy people across ages. The V end lost 0 bases, the J end lost 6 bases, and 14 bases lay between the germline ends. This CDR3 comprises 15 residues. Germline-derived CDR1 and CDR2 are LGHDT and YNNKEL (reference sequence). Study-level findings and limits: Older individuals had lower TCR beta diversity per million T cells (the decline was roughly linear).

This clonotype was seen a handful of times. Its antigen is undetermined. Sample-barcoded 5' priming and a J-beta primer mix drove a second PCR of roughly 6 to 12 cycles. TCRdb ran MiXCR on the 5' RACE reads and lists one entry per CDR3 protein. The sample consists of over 950,000 distinct CDR3 sequences, around two fifths of them appearing once. Specimen: blood. The TCR was taken from a man younger than 30 in good health. The chain joins TRBV3-1 to TRBJ1-1, with D unresolved. The CDR3 sequence: CASSQEASDFPEAFF. CDR3 sequence (DNA): TGTGCCAGCAGCCAAGAAGCGTCAGATTTCCCTGAAGCTTTCTTT.